Below, 18 T cell receptor beta chains from the same sample are listed, as sequenced in a study of cytomegalovirus exposure and HLA in healthy donors. 60 Vbeta and 13 Jbeta primers were used in PCR. Sequencing used immunoSEQ multiplex PCR; TCRdb keeps in-frame clones, though not all of them. The profile covers more than 100,000 clones, with 75% to 85% appearing a single time and around 1.3% taken by the ten largest. The sample taken for sequencing was PBMCs. The receptors come from a middle-aged woman in good health and CMV-seronegative.

The chain couples TRBV9 to TRBJ1-1; weak D call: TRBD1 (6 bases). Germline V gene lookup returns CDR1 SGDLS and CDR2 YYNGEE. The CDR3 extends over 16 amino acids. The V gene lost 2 bases and the J gene lost 4 bases, with 18 bases spanning the gap. DNA for the CDR3: TGTGCCAGCAGCGTCGGGAGGGCAGGGGATGGCACTGAAGCTTTCTTT. Residues: CASSVGRAGDGTEAFF.

The J gene is TRBJ2-2, the V gene TRBV6-6; 7 nucleotides line up with TRBD1. Germline values: CDR1 MNHNY, CDR2 SVGAGI (reference sequence). This CDR3 comprises 15 residues. V lost 5 bases, J lost 3 bases, and 6 bases stayed unmatched. CDR3 sequence reads: CASSKGQEDTGELFF. Written as DNA, the CDR3 is TGTGCCAGCAGTAAAGGACAGGAGGACACCGGGGAGCTGTTTTTT.

The chain has TRBV29-1 and TRBJ1-5; D not resolved. The CDR3 runs 14 residues. In germline, CDR1 is SQVTM, CDR2 ANQGSEA. V was cut by 4 bases and J by 3 bases, with 13 bases left in between. CDR3 nucleotide sequence: TGCAGCGTTGCGGCCGGAGTTTCCAATCAGCCCCAGCATTTT. Protein: CSVAAGVSNQPQHF. Full variable domain (rest looked up from reference TRBV29-1 and TRBJ1-5): SAVISQKPSRDICQRGTSLTIQCQVDSQVTMMFWYRQQPGQSLTLIATANQGSEATYESGFVIDKFPISRPNLTFSTLTVSNMSPEDSSIYLCSVAAGVSNQPQHFGDGTRLSIL.

The genes are TRBV15 and TRBJ1-5; D is uncertain. The CDR3 runs to 17 residues. Germline lookup yields CDR1 LNHNV and CDR2 YYDKDF (reference sequence). Between the trimmed V and J ends, which lost 2 bases and 1 base, there was a span of 15 bases. CDR3: CATSRQRWGVSNQPQHF. The CDR3 region has the DNA TGTGCCACCAGCAGACAGCGTTGGGGAGTGAGCAATCAGCCCCAGCATTTT.

This clone appeared a few times. V usage is TRBV27 and J usage is TRBJ2-3, with 8 bases aligning to TRBD1. Trimming cost V 6 bases and J 0 bases; bases outside gene matches: 8. The CDR3 is 16 residues long. Per the germline V gene, CDR1 is MNHEY and CDR2 is SMNVEV (reference sequence). Here the CDR3 reads CASSRWDRFSTDTQYF. CDR3 DNA: TGTGCCAGCAGCAGATGGGACAGGTTTAGCACAGATACGCAGTATTTT.

The V and J genes are TRBV6-1 and TRBJ1-4; weak D call: TRBD1 (6 bases). V was trimmed by 6 bases and J by 6 bases, leaving 17 bases between them. The CDR3 loop spans 15 amino acids. The germline V gene encodes CDR1 MNHNS and CDR2 SASEGT. CDR3 residues: CASSGDILSYEKLFF. DNA for the CDR3: TGTGCCAGCAGCGGGGACATTCTAAGTTATGAAAAACTGTTTTTT.

There are a few counts of this clone. The chain joins TRBV7-9 to TRBJ1-6; possible D gene TRBD1, 6 bases. CDR1 and CDR2 from the germline V gene are SEHNR and FQNEAQ (reference sequence). The CDR3 is 13 amino acids. The germline V and J ends were trimmed by 9 bases and 9 bases, with 15 bases remaining between them. CDR3 in DNA: TGTGCCAGTGAGGGGGTGGGTACTTCACCCCTCCACTTT. Its protein is CASEGVGTSPLHF.

This chain connects TRBV5-1 to TRBJ2-7; D perhaps matches TRBD2 (5 bases). Germline V gene data show CDR1 as SGHRS and CDR2 as YFSETQ. The CDR3 consists of 14 residues. V lost 1 base, J lost 0 bases, and 8 bases lay in between. The CDR3 is CASSLSGSSYEQYF. CDR3 nucleotide sequence: TGCGCCAGCAGCTTGTCGGGGAGCTCCTACGAGCAGTACTTC.

This chain links TRBV30 with TRBJ1-1; the D is unclear. Trimming shortened V by 8 bases and J by 1 base, and 8 bases separated the two germline ends. The CDR3 has 11 residues. Germline values: CDR1 GTSNPN, CDR2 SVGIG (reference sequence). For the CDR3, the DNA is TGTGCCCGCGGGGAGAACACTGAAGCTTTCTTT. It specifies CARGENTEAFF. Supplemented by reference TRBV30 and TRBJ1-1, the full variable domain reads SQTIHQWPATLVQPVGSPLSLECTVEGTSNPNLYWYRQAAGRGLQLLFYSVGIGQISSEVPQNLSASRPQDRQFILSSKKLLLSDSGFYLCARGENTEAFFGQGTRLTVV.

V usage is TRBV7-9 and J usage is TRBJ2-3; D remains unclear. V was clipped by 4 bases and J by 3 bases, with 11 bases between them. The CDR3 has 14 amino acids. CDR1 and CDR2 from the germline V gene are SEHNR and FQNEAQ (reference sequence). The CDR3 nucleotides read TGTGCCAGCAGCTCGCGAATGGTTACAGATACGCAGTATTTT. Its protein is CASSSRMVTDTQYF.

This chain connects TRBV2 to TRBJ2-5; tentatively, D is TRBD1 (6 bases). The germline V gene encodes CDR1 SNHLY and CDR2 FYNNEI. V was pared by 6 bases and J by 3 bases, with 17 bases between. This CDR3 is 15 amino acids long. CDR3 in amino acids: CASSRTGTEKETQYF. In DNA, the CDR3 is TGTGCCAGCAGCCGAACAGGGACGGAGAAAGAGACCCAGTACTTC.

The V call is TRBV5-1, the J call TRBJ1-1; D is unresolved. Germline V gene lookup returns CDR1 SGHRS and CDR2 YFSETQ. Trimming cost V 5 bases and J 1 base, with 12 bases left between them. This CDR3 contains 14 residues. The CDR3 DNA follows: TGCGCCAGCAGAAGGTCCGCAGGGAACACTGAAGCTTTCTTT. Protein: CASRRSAGNTEAFF. Supplemented by reference TRBV5-1 and TRBJ1-1, the full variable domain reads KAGVTQTPRYLIKTRGQQVTLSCSPISGHRSVSWYQQTPGQGLQFLFEYFSETQRNKGNFPGRFSGRQFSNSRSEMNVSTLELGDSALYLCASRRSAGNTEAFFGQGTRLTVV.

This clone occurred a few times. This chain joins TRBV6-6 and TRBJ1-4; D possibly corresponds to TRBD1 (6 bases). The CDR3 totals 15 residues. With 6 bases removed from V and 0 bases from J, the gap between germline ends came to 11 bases. The germline V gene encodes CDR1 MNHNY and CDR2 SVGAGI (reference sequence). The CDR3 is CASSRGGATNEKLFF. CDR3 DNA sequence: TGTGCCAGCAGCCGAGGGGGAGCAACTAATGAAAAACTGTTTTTT.

This clone was observed a handful of times. This chain uses TRBV4-3 with TRBJ2-1; 8 bases are a match to TRBD2. Germline-derived CDR1 and CDR2 are LGHNA and YSLEER. The CDR3 totals 15 residues. The trim removed 4 bases at V and 4 bases at J, leaving 6 bases unmatched. Here the CDR3 reads CASSLELADYNEQFF. The CDR3 DNA follows: TGCGCCAGCAGCCTAGAACTAGCGGATTACAATGAGCAGTTCTTC.

On this clone: An end of the junction does not agree with germline; a read error may underlie this. This sequence joins TRBV7-7 and TRBJ2-5; a weak D match, TRBD2 (6 bases). The CDR3 spans 16 residues. Germline V gives CDR1 SSHAT, CDR2 FNYEAQ (reference sequence). CDR3 DNA: TGTGCTAGCAGCTTGAGCCCGAGACTAGACCAAGAGACCCAGTACTTC. This encodes CASSLSPRLDQETQYF. Supplemented by reference TRBV7-7 and TRBJ2-5, the full variable domain reads GAGVSQSPRYKVTKRGQDVTLRCDPISSHATLYWYQQALGQGPEFLTYFNYEAQPDKSGLPSDRFSAERPEGSISTLTIQRTEQRDSAMYRCASSLSPRLDQETQYFGPGTRLLVL.

The gene calls are TRBV28 and TRBJ2-4; TRBD1 aligns across 11 bases. Germline V gives CDR1 MDHEN, CDR2 SYDVKM. The J segment lost 6 bases and the V segment lost 5 bases, leaving 6 bases of the junction unmatched. The CDR3 is 15 residues long. CDR3 region: CASSGLGTGGNIQYF. The CDR3 nucleotides read TGTGCCAGCAGTGGACTCGGGACAGGGGGAAACATTCAGTACTTC.

This rearrangement joins TRBV5-1 to TRBJ2-4, with D possibly matching TRBD2 (5 bases). Germline loops: CDR1 SGHRS, CDR2 YFSETQ. The CDR3 runs 15 residues. V gave up 3 bases and J gave up 0 bases, with 10 bases separating them. In DNA form, the CDR3 reads TGCGCCAGCAGCTACCGGGATTTAGCCAAAAACATTCAGTACTTC. Protein: CASSYRDLAKNIQYF.

V is TRBV5-1 and J is TRBJ1-2, with D perhaps matching TRBD1 (6 bases). The CDR3 sequence is 16 residues long. The germline CDR1 and CDR2 sequences are SGHRS and YFSETQ. The germline V and J ends were trimmed by 0 bases and 7 bases, with 19 bases remaining between them. CDR3 nucleotide sequence: TGCGCCAGCAGCTTGGCAGTGGGGGCGACCTTCGGTGGCTACACCTTC. Translated, it gives CASSLAVGATFGGYTF.